One and the same sample provided the 5 T cell receptor beta chains below, sequenced in a study of graft-versus-host responses after intestinal transplantation. Assay used: immunoSEQ multiplex PCR; TCRdb lists only in-frame clones, some missing. Of about 47,000 clones in the sample, around 93% are singletons; the top ten hold less than 6%. The sample was PBMCs, taken 786 days after a first intestinal transplant, on the day of a second. The receptors were sampled from a human patient who received an intestinal transplant, so some T cells may come from the graft donor.

This chain joins TRBV9 and TRBJ1-4, with a possible D match to TRBD1 (5 bases). This CDR3 comprises 13 residues. V was cut by 0 bases and J by 8 bases, with 8 bases left in between. Germline assignment: CDR1 SGDLS and CDR2 YYNGEE. This CDR3 is CASSVGQTEKLFF. The CDR3, as DNA: TGTGCCAGCAGCGTAGGACAGACAGAAAAACTGTTTTTT.

This chain joins TRBV6-1 and TRBJ2-5; 7 bases are shared with TRBD2. Germline CDR1 and CDR2: MNHNS and SASEGT. Losses at the gene ends were 5 bases for V and 4 bases for J; bases not matched to a gene: 10. The CDR3 has 15 residues. This CDR3 reads CASSPRRESRETQYF. CDR3 DNA sequence: TGTGCCAGCAGTCCCCGGCGGGAGAGTCGAGAGACCCAGTACTTC.

This clone was counted between two and nine times. The CDR3 bases are TGTGCCAGCAGTGACGGGACTAGCGGGAATGAGCAGTTCTTC. Translated, it gives CASSDGTSGNEQFF. This rearrangement joins TRBV6-5 to TRBJ2-1, with 12 bases aligning to TRBD2. The CDR3 consists of 14 residues. With 5 bases clipped from V and 7 bases from J, the junction kept 3 bases outside the gene matches. Germline CDR1 MNHEY, CDR2 SVGAGI.

The chain is built from TRBV7-9 and TRBJ1-1, with D perhaps TRBD1 (6 bases). The CDR3 has 16 amino acids. Germline loops: CDR1 SEHNR, CDR2 FQNEAQ (reference sequence). V shed 1 base and J shed 5 bases, with 17 bases lying between them. CDR3 sequence: CASSLVLEGEWTEAFF. The CDR3 nucleotides are TGTGCCAGCAGCTTAGTATTAGAGGGGGAATGGACTGAAGCTTTCTTT.

This CDR3 is CAISDVLGGPYGYTF. CDR3 nucleotides: TGTGCCATCAGTGATGTCCTGGGGGGGCCCTATGGCTACACCTTC. The J gene is TRBJ1-2, the V gene TRBV10-3; the D gene is possibly TRBD1 (6 bases). Trimming shortened V by 3 bases and J by 4 bases, and 15 bases separated the two germline ends. The V gene's germline CDR1 is ENHRY and CDR2 SYGVKD. The CDR3 covers 15 residues.